These 18 T cell receptor beta chains were sequenced from one sample in a study of cytomegalovirus exposure and HLA in healthy donors. 60 Vbeta and 13 Jbeta primers were used in PCR. Assay: immunoSEQ multiplex PCR; the TCRdb copy retains only in-frame clones and omits some. Of under 55,000 clones in the sample, 73% are singletons; the top ten hold roughly 2.9%. Sequenced sample: PBMCs. Every receptor here comes from a man between 18 and 29 years old in good health and CMV-seronegative.

The chain joins TRBV29-1 to TRBJ1-2; no firm D call. There are 11 residues in the CDR3. Per the germline V gene, CDR1 is SQVTM and CDR2 is ANQGSEA. CDR3 loop: CSGSGGYGYTF. The CDR3 DNA follows: TGCAGTGGCTCGGGAGGATATGGCTACACCTTC. Full variable domain (remainder filled in from reference TRBV29-1 and TRBJ1-2): SAVISQKPSRDICQRGTSLTIQCQVDSQVTMMFWYRQQPGQSLTLIATANQGSEATYESGFVIDKFPISRPNLTFSTLTVSNMSPEDSSIYLCSGSGGYGYTFGSGTRLTVV.

V is TRBV28 and J is TRBJ1-4; the D is unclear. This CDR3 is 12 amino acids long. The V and J ends lost 5 bases and 7 bases respectively, with 8 bases between them. CDR1 MDHEN and CDR2 SYDVKM come from the germline V gene. The CDR3 loop is CASSPEAEKLFF. CDR3 bases: TGTGCCAGCAGTCCCGAGGCTGAAAAACTGTTTTTT. The whole variable domain, filled in from reference TRBV28 and TRBJ1-4, reads DVKVTQSSRYLVKRTGEKVFLECVQDMDHENMFWYRQDPGLGLRLIYFSYDVKMKEKGDIPEGYSVSREKKERFSLILESASTNQTSMYLCASSPEAEKLFFGSGTQLSVL.

The chain couples TRBV28 to TRBJ1-5; 7 nucleotides match TRBD1. The CDR3 has 15 amino acids. V gave up 5 bases and J gave up 5 bases; unmatched junction bases: 9. The germline V gene encodes CDR1 MDHEN and CDR2 SYDVKM. The CDR3 protein is CASSAPGGGYQPQHF. CDR3 coding DNA: TGTGCCAGCAGTGCCCCAGGGGGTGGTTATCAGCCCCAGCATTTT.

The chain uses TRBV5-4 and TRBJ1-6; no definite D call. The CDR3 has 15 residues. Germline V gene sequence: CDR1 SGHNT, CDR2 YYREEE (reference sequence). V lost 4 bases and J lost 9, with 17 bases in between. The DNA for the CDR3 is TGTGCCAGCAGCCGAAGGATGGGAGCCGCTTCACCCCTCCACTTT. This gives the protein CASSRRMGAASPLHF.

The chain has TRBV7-8 and TRBJ2-2, with TRBD2 matching over 12 bases. This CDR3 has 16 residues. The V gene end was trimmed by 5 bases and the J gene end by 6 bases; junction bases not matched to a gene: 7. The germline CDR1 and CDR2 sequences are SGHVS and FQNEAQ. The CDR3 loop reads CASSPRTSGMAGELFF. The CDR3 DNA is TGTGCCAGCAGCCCCCGGACTAGCGGGATGGCCGGGGAGCTGTTTTTT.

The J gene is TRBJ2-5, the V gene TRBV18; 9 bases align to TRBD1. CDR1 KGHSH and CDR2 LQKENI come from the germline V gene. The CDR3 runs to 14 residues. Germline trimming cut 3 bases from V and 4 bases from J; bases unmatched to any gene: 3. The CDR3 sequence: CASSPGQGGETQYF. In DNA form, the CDR3 reads TGTGCCAGCTCACCGGGACAGGGAGGAGAGACCCAGTACTTC.

This clone was counted between two and nine times. The J gene is TRBJ1-4, the V gene TRBV7-9; possible D gene TRBD1, 5 bases. V was pared by 5 bases and J by 0 bases, with 7 bases between. The germline gives CDR1 SEHNR, CDR2 FQNEAQ (reference sequence). This CDR3 is 14 amino acids long. The CDR3, as DNA: TGTGCCAGCAGCCAAGGGGCAACTAATGAAAAACTGTTTTTT. Amino acids: CASSQGATNEKLFF.

This rearrangement joins TRBV9 to TRBJ2-1; 10 nucleotides line up with TRBD2. V gave up 2 bases and J gave up 2 bases; unmatched junction bases: 4. This CDR3 region has 16 residues. The germline CDR1 and CDR2 sequences are SGDLS and YYNGEE. The CDR3 here is CASSVRLAGPYNEQFF. The CDR3 bases are TGTGCCAGCAGCGTTAGACTAGCGGGCCCCTACAATGAGCAGTTCTTC.

The rearrangement links TRBV7-9 to TRBJ2-7; no firm D call. The CDR3 runs 14 residues. The germline gives CDR1 SEHNR, CDR2 FQNEAQ (reference sequence). Deletions cut 5 bases from V and 0 bases from J, with 11 bases between. In nucleotides, the CDR3 is TGTGCCAGCAGCCCCGGGTTACCCTCCTACGAGCAGTACTTC. Amino acids: CASSPGLPSYEQYF.

In this sample, this clone turned up once. The chain recombines TRBV28 with TRBJ2-3, with 13 positions matching TRBD2. This CDR3 has 15 amino acids. Germline-derived CDR1 and CDR2 are MDHEN and SYDVKM. The V segment lost 5 bases and the J segment 5 bases; nucleotides outside the gene matches: 4. CDR3 loop: CASSTSGRAVDTQYF. The CDR3 bases are TGTGCCAGCAGTACTAGCGGGAGGGCCGTAGATACGCAGTATTTT.

The V and J genes are TRBV14 and TRBJ1-1; tentative D call: TRBD1 (6 bases). V gave up 3 bases and J gave up 0 bases, with 14 bases separating them. The CDR3 totals 16 residues. Germline-derived CDR1 and CDR2 are SGHDN and FVKESK. The CDR3 region has the DNA TGTGCCAGCAGCCAGGAAGGCTACAGGGTGAACACTGAAGCTTTCTTT. Translation gives CASSQEGYRVNTEAFF. Combining the CDR3 with reference TRBV14 and TRBJ1-1 gives the whole variable domain EAGVTQFPSHSVIEKGQTVTLRCDPISGHDNLYWYRRVMGKEIKFLLHFVKESKQDESGMPNNRFLAERTGGTYSTLKVQPAELEDSGVYFCASSQEGYRVNTEAFFGQGTRLTVV.

V is TRBV6-1 and J is TRBJ2-7, with D perhaps TRBD1 (7 bases). This CDR3 is 14 amino acids long. Germline lookup yields CDR1 MNHNS and CDR2 SASEGT. V was trimmed by 8 bases and J by 7 bases, leaving 21 bases between them. DNA for the CDR3: TGTGCCAGCCAGCGTGTCCGACAGGGAGGAGAGCAGTACTTC. Translated: CASQRVRQGGEQYF.

The chain has TRBV30 and TRBJ1-2; TRBD1 matches 8 bases. This CDR3 is 14 amino acids long. CDR1 GTSNPN and CDR2 SVGIG come from the germline V gene (reference sequence). Germline trimming cut 5 bases from V and 0 bases from J; bases unmatched to any gene: 5. The CDR3 DNA reads TGTGCCTGGGCTGGGACAGGTGCTAACTATGGCTACACCTTC. Translation gives CAWAGTGANYGYTF.

This CDR3 is CASSLPGLAGNTGELFF. In nucleotides, the CDR3 is TGTGCCAGCAGCTTGCCGGGACTAGCGGGCAACACCGGGGAGCTGTTTTTT. The chain recombines TRBV5-4 with TRBJ2-2; 12 nucleotides agree with TRBD2. The V gene's germline CDR1 is SGHNT and CDR2 YYREEE (reference sequence). Germline trimming cut 1 base from V and 2 bases from J; bases unmatched to any gene: 3. The CDR3 is made up of 17 amino acids. The full variable domain, rest sourced from reference TRBV5-4 and TRBJ2-2, is ETGVTQSPTHLIKTRGQQVTLRCSSQSGHNTVSWYQQALGQGPQFIFQYYREEENGRGNFPPRFSGLQFPNYSSELNVNALELDDSALYLCASSLPGLAGNTGELFFGEGSRLTVL.

The gene calls are TRBV7-7 and TRBJ2-3; 7 positions agree with TRBD2. J gave up 1 base and V 4 bases, and 5 bases lay outside the gene matches. The CDR3 extends over 15 amino acids. Per germline, CDR1 SSHAT and CDR2 FNYEAQ (reference sequence). The CDR3 protein is CASSCSGKGTDTQYF. In nucleotides, the CDR3 is TGTGCCAGCAGCTGCAGCGGGAAAGGCACAGATACGCAGTATTTT.

This clone was picked up a small number of times. This chain uses TRBV6-1 with TRBJ1-1; 9 bases fit TRBD1. The CDR3 sequence is 12 residues long. From germline, CDR1 is MNHNS and CDR2 SASEGT. Trimming took 5 bases from V and 6 from J; bases not matched to a gene: 1. The CDR3 DNA follows: TGTGCCAGCAGTTGGGACAGGGCTGAAGCTTTCTTT. This translates into CASSWDRAEAFF.

This clone was observed a few times. The chain combines TRBV2 with TRBJ1-5; the D is unclear. CDR1 SNHLY and CDR2 FYNNEI come from the germline V gene. The CDR3 covers 15 residues. With 7 bases removed from V and 5 bases from J, the gap between germline ends came to 18 bases. The CDR3 spells CASTQGLAPHQPQHF. The CDR3, as DNA: TGTGCCAGCACCCAAGGTCTAGCCCCCCATCAGCCCCAGCATTTT.

The genes are TRBV5-1 and TRBJ1-4; unclear D gene. Between the trimmed V and J ends, which lost 0 bases and 7 bases, there was a span of 7 bases. Germline V gene data show CDR1 as SGHRS and CDR2 as YFSETQ. The CDR3 has 13 amino acids. Written as DNA, the CDR3 is TGCGCCAGCAGCTTGGTCGGCGGTGAAAAACTGTTTTTT. Protein: CASSLVGGEKLFF.